This TCR beta chain was obtained from a study of human T cells and chemical hapten exposure. Study-wide findings and caveats: TCRs at a frequency above 1 in 1000 stayed unchanged with DPC sensitization. Patch test score rose with PT1 expanded TCR count, significant at thresholds 8, 16 and 32, not 4.

In the original analysis: TCR counts had a median of about 92,000 per sample and spanned roughly 23,224 to 750,000. TCRdb independently ran MiXCR on the RACE reads; one entry per CDR3 protein. The V and J calls were determined by TCRdb, not by the authors. The table shows about 300,000 distinct CDR3 sequences, with 5.5% occurring only once. Concerning this clonotype itself: Its antigen remains unidentified.

CDR1 and CDR2 from the germline V gene are LGHNA and YNFKEQ. V was clipped by 0 bases and J by 7 bases, with 9 bases between them. The CDR3 runs to 13 residues. Time point: pre-sensitization, week 0. Treatment of the sample: therapeutic diphenylcyclopropenone sensitization with weekly scalp DPC. This specimen consisted of whole blood, obtained in connection with sensitization to the hapten diphenylcyclopropenone (DPC). The chain employs TRBV4-2 and TRBJ1-1; no reliable D call. The receptor's source is a young woman with alopecia areata. Some clones in this sample may be carry-over from other donors' samples. Here the CDR3 DNA reads TGTGCCAGCAGCCAAGAACGTCAAAGTGAAGCTTTCTTT. Translated, it gives CASSQERQSEAFF.